The 9 T cell receptor beta chains below all came from one sample that was sequenced in a study of blood T cell repertoires in COVID-19. Libraries were prepared by immunoSEQ multiplex PCR; TCRdb keeps only in-frame clonotypes and omits some of them. The sample carries roughly 520,000 clones, approximately 88% recorded once. Sequencing was done on a sample of PBMCs or T cells enriched from blood (not recorded which). All receptors derive from a woman aged 40 to 50 who had recovered from COVID-19.

The chain employs TRBV19 and TRBJ1-2; weak D call: TRBD1 (6 bases). V was cut by 7 bases and J by 4 bases, with 10 bases left in between. The germline gives CDR1 LNHDA, CDR2 SQIVND (reference sequence). This CDR3 is built from 12 residues. The CDR3 nucleotides read TGTGCCAGTAATGGGGGCGGCTATGGCTACACCTTC. Amino acids: CASNGGGYGYTF.

The chain joins TRBV24-1 to TRBJ2-2; weak D call: TRBD2 (6 bases). Germline V CDR1 and CDR2: KGHDR, SFDVKD. CDR3 size: 15 residues. V was clipped by 7 bases and J by 0 bases, with 11 bases between them. The CDR3 region is CATRETRPNTGELFF. The CDR3 region has the DNA TGTGCCACCAGGGAGACTAGACCGAACACCGGGGAGCTGTTTTTT.

The rearrangement uses TRBV4-3 and TRBJ2-7; 10 nucleotides agree with TRBD1. Germline trimming cut 4 bases from V and 3 bases from J; bases unmatched to any gene: 12. The germline V gene encodes CDR1 LGHNA and CDR2 YSLEER. The CDR3 loop spans 17 amino acids. This chain's CDR3 is CASSLDPPGQGFYEQYF. The CDR3 region has the DNA TGCGCCAGCAGCCTCGATCCCCCGGGACAGGGGTTCTACGAGCAGTACTTC.

V usage is TRBV9 and J usage is TRBJ1-6; possible D gene TRBD1, 6 bases. The CDR3 spans 15 residues. Trimming took off 5 bases at V and 5 bases at J, with 14 bases between the two ends. CDR1 is SGDLS, CDR2 YYNGEE, per germline. The CDR3 sequence: CASSSSGANNSPLHF. The CDR3, as DNA: TGTGCCAGCAGTTCATCAGGGGCCAATAATTCACCCCTCCACTTT.

The genes are TRBV11-3 and TRBJ2-1, with D perhaps TRBD2 (6 bases). The CDR3 consists of 15 residues. Per the germline V gene, CDR1 is SGHNT and CDR2 is YENEEA. The V and J ends lost 3 bases and 1 base respectively, with 10 bases between them. The CDR3 DNA follows: TGTGCCAGCAGCTTCGAGGCGGGGTCCTACAATGAGCAGTTCTTC. It yields the protein CASSFEAGSYNEQFF.

V gene TRBV3-1 (or the pseudogene TRBV3-2) combines with J gene TRBJ2-7; D call uncertain. This CDR3 region has 17 residues. In germline, CDR1 is LGHDT, CDR2 YNNKEL (reference sequence). V dropped 0 bases and J dropped 2 bases, with 17 bases sitting between them. In DNA, the CDR3 is TGTGCCAGCAGCCAAGATTTAACAGCAGAAGCCGCCTACGAGCAGTACTTC. Amino acid sequence: CASSQDLTAEAAYEQYF.

The chain employs TRBV29-1 and TRBJ2-7, with 7 bases aligning to TRBD1. Trimming cost V 4 bases and J 6 bases; bases outside gene matches: 12. The CDR3 runs 14 residues. CDR1 and CDR2 (germline): SQVTM, ANQGSEA. The CDR3 region is CSVGANRGIGEQYF. The CDR3 DNA reads as TGCAGCGTTGGAGCGAACAGGGGAATCGGCGAGCAGTACTTC.

This sequence joins TRBV11-3 and TRBJ2-7; 10 bases agree with TRBD2. CDR3 length: 16 residues. The junction had 8 bases not matched to a gene; V was cut back by 1 base and J by 5 bases. Germline V CDR1 and CDR2: SGHNT, YENEEA. The CDR3 DNA sequence: TGTGCCAGCAGCTTAGGCCTAGCGGGAGAGAGGGACGAGCAGTACTTC. Its protein is CASSLGLAGERDEQYF.

This chain joins TRBV19 and TRBJ1-5; 7 bases match TRBD1. The germline gives CDR1 LNHDA, CDR2 SQIVND (reference sequence). The CDR3 runs 17 residues. The V gene end was trimmed by 6 bases and the J gene end by 3 bases; junction bases not matched to a gene: 14. The CDR3 spells CASRLYVGQANNQPQHF. The CDR3 DNA reads as TGTGCCAGTAGACTTTATGTCGGACAGGCGAACAATCAGCCCCAGCATTTT.